Presented here are 29 T cell receptor beta chains from one specimen sequenced in a study of T cell responses to AZD1222 COVID-19 vaccine listed by TCRdb under 2021. The library was generated by the immunoSEQ multiplex PCR assay. The clones in this table, taken by TCRdb from immuneACCESS, are in-frame only. Not every clone is retained; where verified, under half of the shortfall comes from an unresolved V gene, and the cause of the rest is unknown. The sample yields about 140,000 clones; 88% were counted once. The ten most abundant clones make up 3% to 4% of the sample. According to the study, the label for this sample's time point signals: about 28 days (+/-7) after the second vaccine dose. Material: peripheral blood, obtained 28 days after the second AZD1222 dose. The receptors were gathered from an adult who received the AZD1222 COVID-19 vaccine.

The rearrangement uses TRBV7-9 and TRBJ1-1; a possible D gene is TRBD1 (5 bases). Germline V gene sequence: CDR1 SEHNR, CDR2 FQNEAQ (reference sequence). With 6 bases removed from V and 2 bases from J, the gap between germline ends came to 10 bases. The CDR3 contains 13 residues. The CDR3 coding sequence is TGTGCCAGCAGATGGGACCGTAACACTGAAGCTTTCTTT. This sequence encodes CASRWDRNTEAFF.

The J gene is TRBJ1-1, the V gene TRBV19; D not resolved. The CDR3 contains 13 residues. The germline V gene encodes CDR1 LNHDA and CDR2 SQIVND (reference sequence). Trimming shortened V by 7 bases and J by 0 bases, and 9 bases separated the two germline ends. CDR3 protein: CASTHGVNTEAFF. The CDR3 nucleotides are TGTGCCAGTACGCATGGGGTGAACACTGAAGCTTTCTTT.

The genes are TRBV30 and TRBJ2-1; D may match TRBD1 or TRBD2 (6 bases each). The length of the CDR3 is 12 residues. V shed 8 bases and J shed 1 base, with 9 bases lying between them. Germline V CDR1 and CDR2: GTSNPN, SVGIG (reference sequence). CDR3: CAGGPSYNEQFF. The CDR3 DNA follows: TGTGCCGGGGGGCCATCCTACAATGAGCAGTTCTTC. The whole variable domain, remainder taken from reference TRBV30 and TRBJ2-1, is SQTIHQWPATLVQPVGSPLSLECTVEGTSNPNLYWYRQAAGRGLQLLFYSVGIGQISSEVPQNLSASRPQDRQFILSSKKLLLSDSGFYLCAGGPSYNEQFFGPGTRLTVL.

This clone was found a few times. The chain recombines TRBV7-8 with TRBJ1-2; unclear D gene. The CDR3 contains 14 residues. With 2 bases removed from V and 6 bases from J, the gap between germline ends came to 13 bases. Per germline, CDR1 SGHVS and CDR2 FQNEAQ. CDR3 amino acids: CASSLSSLEDGYTF. CDR3 nucleotides: TGTGCCAGCAGCTTAAGCTCCCTAGAGGATGGCTACACCTTC. Combining the CDR3 with reference TRBV7-8 and TRBJ1-2 gives the whole variable domain GAGVSQSPRYKVAKRGQDVALRCDPISGHVSLFWYQQALGQGPEFLTYFQNEAQLDKSGLPSDRFFAERPEGSVSTLKIQRTQQEDSAVYLCASSLSSLEDGYTFGSGTRLTVV.

The V gene is TRBV28, the J gene TRBJ1-2; a weak D match, TRBD1 (6 bases). The CDR3 loop spans 16 amino acids. Germline assignment: CDR1 MDHEN and CDR2 SYDVKM. Trimming stripped 5 bases from V and 2 bases from J, with 18 bases between. CDR3 sequence (DNA): TGTGCCAGCAGTAACCCAGCAGGCAGGGGCAACTATGGCTACACCTTC. This gives the protein CASSNPAGRGNYGYTF.

This rearrangement joins TRBV9 to TRBJ2-2; D gene ambiguous. CDR3 length: 15 amino acids. CDR1 is SGDLS, CDR2 YYNGEE, per germline. The V end was cut by 3 bases, the J end by 5 bases, with 14 bases between. CDR3: CASSAQLDATGELFF. In DNA form, the CDR3 reads TGTGCCAGCAGCGCTCAACTTGACGCTACCGGGGAGCTGTTTTTT.

This chain connects TRBV3-1 (or the pseudogene TRBV3-2) to TRBJ1-2; 12 bases align to TRBD1. Germline CDR1 and CDR2: LGHDT and YNNKEL (reference sequence). The CDR3 is made up of 15 amino acids. The trim removed 2 bases at V and 7 bases at J, leaving 5 bases unmatched. The CDR3 reads CASSQRGGQGAGYTF. The DNA of the CDR3 is TGTGCCAGCAGCCAACGGGGGGGACAGGGGGCTGGCTACACCTTC.

The chain is built from TRBV20-1 and TRBJ2-5, with 10 bases identical to TRBD2. The trim removed 3 bases at V and 0 bases at J, leaving 10 bases unmatched. CDR1 is DFQATT, CDR2 SNEGSKA, per germline (reference sequence). The CDR3 sequence is 17 residues long. CDR3 protein: CSASLLWTSGDQETQYF. In DNA form, the CDR3 reads TGCAGTGCTAGTCTCCTATGGACTAGCGGAGACCAAGAGACCCAGTACTTC.

The chain combines TRBV6-5 with TRBJ1-3; maybe TRBD1 (5 bases). Trimming took 6 bases from V and 0 from J, leaving 12 bases between them. The germline V gene has CDR1 MNHEY and CDR2 SVGAGI. CDR3 length: 15 amino acids. DNA for the CDR3: TGTGCCAGCAGCCGGGACGGACCCTCTGGAAACACCATATATTTT. Amino acids: CASSRDGPSGNTIYF.

The chain has TRBV13 and TRBJ2-3; weak D call: TRBD2 (5 bases). The V end lost 2 bases, the J end lost 2 bases, and 11 bases lay between the germline ends. Germline V lookup: CDR1 PRHDT, CDR2 FYEKMQ (reference sequence). The CDR3 is made up of 15 amino acids. The chain's CDR3 is CASSLWSGITDTQYF. The CDR3 bases are TGTGCCAGCAGCTTATGGAGCGGTATCACAGATACGCAGTATTTT.

The V and J genes are TRBV19 and TRBJ1-5, with D perhaps matching TRBD1 (5 bases). V shed 10 bases and J shed 1 base, with 11 bases lying between them. This CDR3 has 13 amino acids. Germline loops: CDR1 LNHDA, CDR2 SQIVND (reference sequence). The CDR3: CATKRDSNQPQHF. The CDR3 DNA reads as TGTGCCACCAAGCGGGACAGCAATCAGCCCCAGCATTTT.

V usage is TRBV4-1 and J usage is TRBJ2-1; D perhaps matches TRBD2 (6 bases). V was cut by 4 bases and J by 4 bases, with 20 bases left in between. Germline V gene data show CDR1 as MGHRA and CDR2 as YSYEKL. CDR3 length: 17 residues. CDR3 amino acids: CASSPPAGGTPYNEQFF. The CDR3, as DNA: TGCGCCAGCAGCCCTCCCGCCGGCGGGACCCCTTACAATGAGCAGTTCTTC.

The rearrangement joins TRBV7-8 to TRBJ2-3, with D possibly TRBD2 on 5 matching bases. Germline V gene lookup returns CDR1 SGHVS and CDR2 FQNEAQ. V lost 5 bases, J lost 5 bases, and 11 bases lay in between. CDR3 length: 13 amino acids. The CDR3 nucleotides read TGTGCCAGCAGCCGAGCGGAAGGAGATACGCAGTATTTT. Translation: CASSRAEGDTQYF.

This chain connects TRBV5-6 to TRBJ1-6, with TRBD1 identical over 8 bases. The CDR3 spans 14 residues. V shed 0 bases and J 7 bases; nucleotides not matched to a gene: 0. CDR1 is SGHDT and CDR2 is YYEEEE in the germline V gene. As DNA, the CDR3 is TGTGCCAGCAGCTTGGGACAGGGGAATTCACCCCTCCACTTT. It encodes CASSLGQGNSPLHF. Based on the CDR3 plus reference TRBV5-6 and TRBJ1-6, the full variable domain is DAGVTQSPTHLIKTRGQQVTLRCSPKSGHDTVSWYQQALGQGPQFIFQYYEEEERQRGNFPDRFSGHQFPNYSSELNVNALLLGDSALYLCASSLGQGNSPLHFGNGTRLTVT.

This chain connects TRBV19 to TRBJ1-1; D may be TRBD1 (5 bases). The CDR3 covers 14 residues. Germline V gives CDR1 LNHDA, CDR2 SQIVND (reference sequence). Between the trimmed V and J ends, which lost 3 bases and 2 bases, there was a span of 10 bases. CDR3 region: CASSITTDNTEAFF. DNA of the CDR3: TGTGCCAGTAGTATTACGACAGATAACACTGAAGCTTTCTTT. Using reference TRBV19 and TRBJ1-1 for the parts outside the CDR3, the full variable domain is DGGITQSPKYLFRKEGQNVTLSCEQNLNHDAMYWYRQDPGQGLRLIYYSQIVNDFQKGDIAEGYSVSREKKESFPLTVTSAQKNPTAFYLCASSITTDNTEAFFGQGTRLTVV.

The V and J genes are TRBV19 and TRBJ1-3, with D possibly matching TRBD1 (6 bases). Germline V gives CDR1 LNHDA, CDR2 SQIVND (reference sequence). The CDR3 has 15 residues. The V end was cut by 5 bases, the J end by 0 bases, with 11 bases between. The CDR3 sequence: CASSSAGASGNTIYF. CDR3 sequence (DNA): TGTGCCAGTAGTTCCGCAGGGGCCTCTGGAAACACCATATATTTT.

On this clone: Distinct nucleotide sequences in the sample also encode this CDR3. The V gene is TRBV5-1, the J gene TRBJ1-2; D is uncertain. Germline values: CDR1 SGHRS, CDR2 YFSETQ. Trimming cost V 0 bases and J 2 bases, with 8 bases left between them. The CDR3 has 14 amino acids. CDR3 amino acids: CASSLGTVNYGYTF. In nucleotides, the CDR3 is TGCGCCAGCAGCTTGGGTACCGTGAACTATGGCTACACCTTC.

The rearrangement uses TRBV10-3 and TRBJ2-5; D may be TRBD2 (5 bases). The germline CDR1 and CDR2 sequences are ENHRY and SYGVKD. The CDR3 sequence is 15 residues long. Trimming pared 0 bases from V and 0 bases from J, leaving 8 bases between. CDR3 sequence (DNA): TGTGCCATCAGTGAGTCGGCGGGCAACCAAGAGACCCAGTACTTC. Translating gives CAISESAGNQETQYF.

The chain links TRBV7-2 to TRBJ2-3; D unresolved. The CDR3 consists of 15 residues. Deletions cut 1 base from V and 6 bases from J, with 14 bases between. CDR1 and CDR2 from the germline V gene are SGHTA and FQGNSA. The CDR3 here is CASSLGVPGTDTQYF. The CDR3 DNA reads as TGTGCCAGCAGCTTAGGGGTACCGGGTACGGATACGCAGTATTTT. Complete variable domain (other parts from reference TRBV7-2 and TRBJ2-3): GAGVSQSPSNKVTEKGKDVELRCDPISGHTALYWYRQSLGQGLEFLIYFQGNSAPDKSGLPSDRFSAERTGGSVSTLTIQRTQQEDSAVYLCASSLGVPGTDTQYFGPGTRLTVL.

The J gene is TRBJ1-3, the V gene TRBV28, with D perhaps TRBD1 (6 bases). The CDR3 loop spans 16 amino acids. Per the germline V gene, CDR1 is MDHEN and CDR2 is SYDVKM. Trimming removed 2 bases at V and 0 bases at J, with 11 bases between. The CDR3 here is CASSLTQGFSGNTIYF. CDR3 nucleotide sequence: TGTGCCAGCAGTTTAACTCAGGGGTTCTCTGGAAACACCATATATTTT.

V usage is TRBV28 and J usage is TRBJ2-2; 10 bases align to TRBD1. The trim removed 8 bases at V and 3 bases at J, leaving 3 bases unmatched. This CDR3 region has 14 residues. Germline assignment: CDR1 MDHEN and CDR2 SYDVKM. CDR3 sequence reads: CASDGQGDTGELFF. The CDR3 nucleotides read TGTGCCAGCGACGGACAGGGGGACACCGGGGAGCTGTTTTTT.

V gene TRBV29-1 combines with J gene TRBJ1-2, with D possibly being TRBD1 (5 bases). The germline V gene encodes CDR1 SQVTM and CDR2 ANQGSEA. This CDR3 contains 12 residues. V lost 7 bases and J 8 bases, leaving 17 bases between the germline ends. Here the CDR3 DNA reads TGCAGCGCCATTCCCAGGGAGGGAGGCTACACCTTC. Amino acid sequence: CSAIPREGGYTF.

V gene TRBV7-2 combines with J gene TRBJ1-2, with TRBD1 as a possible D gene (6 bases). Trimming stripped 5 bases from V and 4 bases from J, with 14 bases between. CDR1 and CDR2 (germline): SGHTA, FQGNSA. This CDR3 comprises 14 residues. The CDR3: CASSPRGQFYGYTF. The CDR3 region has the DNA TGTGCCAGCAGCCCCCGGGGGCAGTTCTATGGCTACACCTTC.

In DNA, the CDR3 is TGTGCTAGTGGTTTGGGGGGGACTGAAGCTTTCTTT. Protein product: CASGLGGTEAFF. The V and J genes are TRBV12-5 and TRBJ1-1; possible D gene TRBD1, 5 bases. The CDR3 contains 12 residues. Trimming pared 1 base from V and 5 bases from J, leaving 5 bases between. Germline values: CDR1 LGHNT, CDR2 FRNRAP.

The CDR3 DNA reads TGCGCCAGCAGTGAGTCGCCGACTTCCCACAATGAGCAGTTCTTC. It yields the protein CASSESPTSHNEQFF. V and J are TRBV10-2 and TRBJ2-1; D unresolved. Trimming pared 0 bases from V and 5 bases from J, leaving 11 bases between. The germline V gene has CDR1 WSHSY and CDR2 SAAADI. The CDR3 covers 15 residues.

The V and J genes are TRBV19 and TRBJ2-5; tentative D call: TRBD1 (6 bases). CDR1 LNHDA and CDR2 SQIVND come from the germline V gene (reference sequence). CDR3 length equals 14 residues. Trimming cost V 8 bases and J 2 bases, with 15 bases left between them. The CDR3 DNA is TGTGCCAGTGGACCAGGGGCTCTACAAGAGACCCAGTACTTC. Translated: CASGPGALQETQYF.

This clone is a singleton in its sample. This sequence joins TRBV5-3 and TRBJ1-4; D is possibly TRBD1 (6 bases). TRBV5-3 has ORF status, its function being uncertain. The CDR3 totals 17 residues. The V gene lost 2 bases and the J gene lost 6 bases, with 20 bases spanning the gap. CDR3 in DNA: TGTGCCAGAAGCTTAGGGGGGCGCGGGTTTGAAGATGAAAAACTGTTTTTT. Translation: CARSLGGRGFEDEKLFF.

The V gene is TRBV19, the J gene TRBJ1-5; 8 nucleotides match TRBD1. CDR3 length equals 16 residues. Trimming removed 8 bases from V and 1 base from J; junction bases left unmatched: 10. The germline CDR1 and CDR2 sequences are LNHDA and SQIVND (reference sequence). This chain's CDR3 is CASSGRTGPSNQPQHF. In DNA form, the CDR3 reads TGTGCCAGTTCTGGTCGGACAGGGCCAAGCAATCAGCCCCAGCATTTT.

V and J are TRBV7-9 and TRBJ1-3, with D uncertain. Germline-derived CDR1 and CDR2 are SEHNR and FQNEAQ (reference sequence). Trimming pared 0 bases from V and 0 bases from J, leaving 18 bases between. The CDR3 runs 19 residues. CDR3 residues: CASSLARVIKGSSGNTIYF. The CDR3 DNA reads TGTGCCAGCAGCTTAGCTCGGGTTATAAAGGGAAGCTCTGGAAACACCATATATTTT. Full variable domain (rest looked up from reference TRBV7-9 and TRBJ1-3): DTGVSQNPRHKITKRGQNVTFRCDPISEHNRLYWYRQTLGQGPEFLTYFQNEAQLEKSRLLSDRFSAERPKGSFSTLEIQRTEQGDSAMYLCASSLARVIKGSSGNTIYFGEGSWLTVV.